The 19 T cell receptor beta chains listed next were all sequenced from one sample in a study of identical twins. TCRdb re-called the 5' RACE reads with MiXCR, one entry per CDR3 protein. The sample gives 1.5 million or so distinct CDR3 sequences, around 33% of which show up once; 0.25% to 0.3% is in the top ten. Input material: cord blood. The receptors were gathered from a newborn girl in good health.

This chain links TRBV20-1 with TRBJ2-1; D may be TRBD1 or TRBD2 (5 bases each). Trimming cost V 7 bases and J 13 bases, with 23 bases left between them. Germline assignment: CDR1 DFQATT and CDR2 SNEGSKA (reference sequence). This CDR3 has 13 residues. CDR3 DNA sequence: TGCAGTGGGGCGCTAGCAGGGCAAGAGACCCAGTTCTTC. Translating gives CSGALAGQETQFF.

This clonotype turned up a few times. This chain connects TRBV25-1 to TRBJ2-7; D perhaps matches TRBD2 (6 bases). The V gene's germline CDR1 is MGHDK and CDR2 SYGVNS. The CDR3 consists of 16 residues. Between the trimmed V and J ends, which lost 2 bases and 3 bases, there was a span of 17 bases. The CDR3 DNA reads as TGTGCCAGCAGTGAAGTTCAGGGCGGGACGAACTACGAGCAGTACTTC. Amino acid sequence: CASSEVQGGTNYEQYF.

This clonotype has only a few counts. The rearrangement joins TRBV9 to TRBJ2-3, with a possible D match to TRBD1 (6 bases). The germline V gene has CDR1 SGDLS and CDR2 YYNGEE. The CDR3 covers 16 residues. Deletions cut 6 bases from V and 0 bases from J, with 17 bases between. This CDR3 is CASNEGHGFSTDTQYF. CDR3 nucleotides: TGTGCCAGCAACGAGGGACACGGGTTTAGCACAGATACGCAGTATTTT.

For this clonotype: This may come from a read error, since a much larger clone is one base off. The chain carries TRBV27 and TRBJ2-1, with TRBD2 identical over 8 bases. CDR1 and CDR2 from the germline V gene are MNHEY and SMNVEV (reference sequence). The CDR3 is 17 residues long. The CDR3 bases are TGTGCCAGCGGTTTCAGGGGCCTAGCGGGTTCCTACAATGAGCAGTTCTTC. Encoded protein: CASGFRGLAGSYNEQFF.

This sequence joins TRBV20-1 and TRBJ1-1, with D unclear. The CDR3 has 14 residues. The germline gives CDR1 DFQATT, CDR2 SNEGSKA (reference sequence). The chain's CDR3 is CSAGDRGANTEAFF. CDR3 nucleotide sequence: TGCAGCGCTGGAGATCGGGGAGCGAACACTGAAGCTTTCTTT.

V gene TRBV3-1 combines with J gene TRBJ2-3, with 8 bases identical to TRBD2. The CDR3 is made up of 16 amino acids. CDR1 is LGHDT, CDR2 YNNKEL, per germline (reference sequence). V lost 4 bases to trimming and J lost 3 bases; unmatched junction nucleotides: 9. CDR3 sequence (DNA): TGTGCCAGCAGCCTTTCCGGGACTAGGTATACAGATACGCAGTATTTT. Translation: CASSLSGTRYTDTQYF.

The J gene is TRBJ1-6, the V gene TRBV20-1; D perhaps matches TRBD1 (5 bases). Trimming removed 7 bases from V and 14 bases from J, with 21 bases in between. CDR3 length equals 13 residues. Germline loops: CDR1 DFQATT, CDR2 SNEGSKA (reference sequence). This CDR3 reads CSVLALGGRSLHF. In nucleotides, the CDR3 is TGCAGTGTCTTAGCGCTTGGGGGTCGGTCCCTCCACTTT.

This clonotype was observed a few times. This chain connects TRBV5-1 to TRBJ2-5, with D uncertain. Germline V CDR1 and CDR2: SGHRS, YFSETQ. The CDR3 has 14 amino acids. V gave up 3 bases and J gave up 0 bases, with 9 bases separating them. CDR3 in amino acids: CASSSSMYQETQYF. The CDR3 DNA reads TGCGCCAGCAGCTCTTCAATGTACCAAGAGACCCAGTACTTC.

J is TRBJ2-7 and V is TRBV7-2; D possibly corresponds to TRBD2 (5 bases). This CDR3 region has 15 residues. CDR1 and CDR2 (germline): SGHTA, FQGNSA. Trimming cost V 1 base and J 0 bases, with 10 bases left between them. CDR3 amino acids: CASSLGEHSSYEQYF. CDR3 coding DNA: TGTGCCAGCAGCTTAGGGGAGCACAGCTCCTACGAGCAGTACTTC.

This clonotype has more than one count but fewer than ten. This chain connects TRBV6-6 to TRBJ1-1, with 7 bases fitting TRBD1. This CDR3 has 14 amino acids. From germline, CDR1 is MNHNY and CDR2 SVGAGI (reference sequence). V shed 0 bases, J shed 4 bases, and the junction held 2 bases outside the gene matches. The CDR3 nucleotides read TGTGCCAGCAGTTACTCGTACAGGGGCACTGAAGCTTTCTTT. This translates into CASSYSYRGTEAFF.

This chain joins TRBV18 and TRBJ2-1; possibly TRBD2 for D (5 bases). Trimming cost V 7 bases and J 8 bases, with 15 bases left between them. Germline CDR1 reads KGHSH; CDR2 reads LQKENI. This CDR3 is built from 13 residues. Here the CDR3 reads CASCGQRTDEQFF. DNA of the CDR3: TGTGCCAGCTGCGGCCAGCGGACCGATGAGCAGTTCTTC.

The sample holds a few counts of this clonotype. J is TRBJ1-1 and V is TRBV25-1; 9 nucleotides align to TRBD1. Germline-derived CDR1 and CDR2 are MGHDK and SYGVNS. CDR3 size: 16 residues. J was trimmed by 3 bases and V by 2 bases; bases with no gene match: 7. The DNA for the CDR3 is TGTGCCAGCAGTGAACCCTCCGACAGGGGGGACACTGAAGCTTTCTTT. Amino acid sequence: CASSEPSDRGDTEAFF.

The sample holds a few counts of this clonotype. J is TRBJ2-3 and V is TRBV5-8, with D possibly TRBD1 on 5 matching bases. Trimming pared 0 bases from V and 5 bases from J, leaving 13 bases between. Germline CDR1 is SGHTS and CDR2 is YDEGEE. CDR3 length: 15 residues. Here the CDR3 DNA reads TGTGCCAGCAGCTTGGCTACCCTAAGGGGAGATACGCAGTATTTT. This sequence encodes CASSLATLRGDTQYF.

There are a few counts of this clonotype. The V call is TRBV6-1, the J call TRBJ1-4; 9 bases map to TRBD1. V dropped 7 bases and J dropped 7; count of bases not matched to a gene: 7. The CDR3 has 14 amino acids. Germline loops: CDR1 MNHNS, CDR2 SASEGT. The CDR3 coding sequence is TGTGCCAGCACCCCGGGACAGGGCCTTGAAAAACTGTTTTTT. Translation: CASTPGQGLEKLFF.

This clonotype was counted a few times. The chain links TRBV15 to TRBJ1-2, with D possibly being TRBD1 (6 bases). Trimming cost V 4 bases and J 2 bases, with 11 bases left between them. The germline V gene encodes CDR1 LNHNV and CDR2 YYDKDF (reference sequence). The CDR3 has 14 residues. The CDR3 reads CATSTGAENYGYTF. In DNA form, the CDR3 reads TGTGCCACCAGCACAGGGGCTGAGAACTATGGCTACACCTTC. The complete variable domain, with remaining parts taken from reference TRBV15 and TRBJ1-2, reads DAMVIQNPRYQVTQFGKPVTLSCSQTLNHNVMYWYQQKSSQAPKLLFHYYDKDFNNEADTPDNFQSRRPNTSFCFLDIRSPGLGDTAMYLCATSTGAENYGYTFGSGTRLTVV.

This chain connects TRBV6-1 to TRBJ2-2, with 9 bases fitting TRBD1. The CDR3 has 16 residues. J lost 3 bases, V lost 2 bases, and 4 bases had no gene match. CDR1 is MNHNS, CDR2 SASEGT, per germline. The CDR3 loop reads CASSEIQGAYTGELFF. CDR3 DNA sequence: TGTGCCAGCAGTGAAATACAGGGGGCGTACACCGGGGAGCTGTTTTTT.

This clonotype was recorded a few times. The J gene is TRBJ2-3, the V gene TRBV20-1; 11 nucleotides agree with TRBD1. The J segment lost 4 bases and the V segment lost 4 bases, leaving 4 bases of the junction unmatched. CDR3 length: 14 amino acids. Germline loops: CDR1 DFQATT, CDR2 SNEGSKA (reference sequence). The CDR3 protein is CSAKGQGAPDTQYF. CDR3 DNA sequence: TGCAGTGCTAAAGGACAGGGGGCCCCAGATACGCAGTATTTT.

The count of this clonotype is one. In nucleotides, the CDR3 is TGTGCCAGTAAGGAAAGGGGAGGCAATCAGCCCCAGCATTTT. Translation gives CASKERGGNQPQHF. The chain links TRBV19 to TRBJ1-5; D is perhaps TRBD1 (5 bases). V lost 7 bases, J lost 2 bases, and 12 bases lay in between. CDR3 size: 14 residues. CDR1 LNHDA and CDR2 SQIVND come from the germline V gene (reference sequence). Based on the CDR3 plus reference TRBV19 and TRBJ1-5, the full variable domain is DGGITQSPKYLFRKEGQNVTLSCEQNLNHDAMYWYRQDPGQGLRLIYYSQIVNDFQKGDIAEGYSVSREKKESFPLTVTSAQKNPTAFYLCASKERGGNQPQHFGDGTRLSIL.

V and J are TRBV4-1 and TRBJ1-1; TRBD1 might be the D (5 bases). The V and J ends lost 0 bases and 11 bases respectively, with 13 bases between them. This CDR3 has 13 amino acids. CDR1 is MGHRA and CDR2 is YSYEKL in the germline V gene. The CDR3 nucleotides are TGCGCCAGCAGCCAAGATCGGGGGTGGGATGCTTTCTTT. Its translation is CASSQDRGWDAFF.